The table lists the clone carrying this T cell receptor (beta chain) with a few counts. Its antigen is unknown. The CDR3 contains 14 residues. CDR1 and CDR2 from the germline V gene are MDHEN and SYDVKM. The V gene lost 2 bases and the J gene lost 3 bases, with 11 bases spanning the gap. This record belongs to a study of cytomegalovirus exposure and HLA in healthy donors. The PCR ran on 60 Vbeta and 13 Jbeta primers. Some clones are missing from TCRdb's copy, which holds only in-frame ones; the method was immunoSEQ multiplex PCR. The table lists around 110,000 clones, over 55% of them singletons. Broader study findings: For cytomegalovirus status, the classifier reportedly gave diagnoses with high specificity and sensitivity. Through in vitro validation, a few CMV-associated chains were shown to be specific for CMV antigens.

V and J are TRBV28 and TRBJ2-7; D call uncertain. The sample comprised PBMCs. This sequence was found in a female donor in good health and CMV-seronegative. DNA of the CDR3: TGTGCCAGCAGTTTACCCCCCCCAAACTACGAGCAGTACTTC. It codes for CASSLPPPNYEQYF.